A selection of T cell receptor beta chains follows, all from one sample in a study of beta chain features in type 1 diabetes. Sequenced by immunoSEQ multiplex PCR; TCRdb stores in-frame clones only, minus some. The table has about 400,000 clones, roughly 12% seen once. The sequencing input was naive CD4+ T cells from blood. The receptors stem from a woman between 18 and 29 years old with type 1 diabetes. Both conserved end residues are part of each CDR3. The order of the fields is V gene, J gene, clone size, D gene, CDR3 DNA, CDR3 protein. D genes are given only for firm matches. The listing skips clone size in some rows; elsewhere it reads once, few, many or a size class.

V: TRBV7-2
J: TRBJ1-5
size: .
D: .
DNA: TGTGCCAGCAGCTTAGTTGGGGCCGGGCAGCCCCAGCATTTT
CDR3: CASSLVGAGQPQHF

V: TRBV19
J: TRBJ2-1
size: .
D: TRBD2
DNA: TGTGCCAGTAGTATAAGGGCTAGCGGGGCGTACAATGAGCAGTTCTTC
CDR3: CASSIRASGAYNEQFF

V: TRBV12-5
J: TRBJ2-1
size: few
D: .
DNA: TGTGCTAGTGGTTCGTGGGCTGTTGATGAGCAGTTCTTC
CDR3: CASGSWAVDEQFF

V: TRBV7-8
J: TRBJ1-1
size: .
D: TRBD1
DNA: TGTGCCAGCAGTTTGGATAACCGGGACAGGGGATTTGCTTTCTTT
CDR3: CASSLDNRDRGFAFF

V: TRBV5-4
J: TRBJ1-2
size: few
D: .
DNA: TGTGCCAGCAGCGACGCACAGGGCGGTAACTATGGCTACACCTTC
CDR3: CASSDAQGGNYGYTF

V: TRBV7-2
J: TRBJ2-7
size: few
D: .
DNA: TGTGCCAGCAGCTACTCCCAGGACGAGCAGTACTTC
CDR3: CASSYSQDEQYF

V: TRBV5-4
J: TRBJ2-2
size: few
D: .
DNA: TGTGCCAGCAGCCCAGGCCGGGGTCGCACCGGGGAGCTGTTTTTT
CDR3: CASSPGRGRTGELFF

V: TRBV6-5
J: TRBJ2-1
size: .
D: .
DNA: TGTGCCAGCCGGGGTATCAATGAGCAGTTCTTC
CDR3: CASRGINEQFF

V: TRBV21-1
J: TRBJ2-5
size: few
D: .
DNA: TGTGCCAGCAGCAAAGCCCCTCTACAGGGCTCCGGGGAGACCCAGTACTTC
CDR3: CASSKAPLQGSGETQYF

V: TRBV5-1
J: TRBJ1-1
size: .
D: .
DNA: TGCGCCAGCAGCTTGGACCTGGTTCCGGCTGAAGCTTTCTTT
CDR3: CASSLDLVPAEAFF

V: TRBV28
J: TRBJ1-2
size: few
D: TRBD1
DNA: TGTGCCTCAACCTCCGGGACAGGCTTTTTTGGCTATGGCTACACCTTC
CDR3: CASTSGTGFFGYGYTF

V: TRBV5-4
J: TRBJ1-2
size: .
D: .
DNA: TGTGCCAGCAGCTTGGCCGTTGAGGGCGAGCGGTATGGCTACACCTTC
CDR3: CASSLAVEGERYGYTF

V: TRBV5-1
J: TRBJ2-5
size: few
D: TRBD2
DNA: TGCGCCAGCACCTCCAGCGGGAGAGGAGAGACCCAGTACTTC
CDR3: CASTSSGRGETQYF

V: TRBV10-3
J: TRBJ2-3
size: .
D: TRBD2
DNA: TGTGCCATCAGTTCCCCCCGCGGGAGGAGGGCAGATACGCAGTATTTT
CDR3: CAISSPRGRRADTQYF

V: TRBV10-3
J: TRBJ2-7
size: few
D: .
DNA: TGTGCCATCAGTGAGTCGGAGACCCCCTACGAGCAGTACTTC
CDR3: CAISESETPYEQYF

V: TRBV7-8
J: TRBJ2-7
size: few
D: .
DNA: TGTGCCAGCAGCCTTAACTACGAGCAGTACTTC
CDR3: CASSLNYEQYF

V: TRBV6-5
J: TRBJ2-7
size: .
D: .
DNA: TGTGCCAGCAGTTACTCGGGGGGTGACTCCGAGCAGTACTTC
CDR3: CASSYSGGDSEQYF

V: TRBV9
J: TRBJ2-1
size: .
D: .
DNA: TGTGCCAGCAGCGTAGTGGGTAGCGGCCACAATGAGCAGTTCTTC
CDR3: CASSVVGSGHNEQFF

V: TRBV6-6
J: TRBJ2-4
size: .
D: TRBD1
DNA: TGTGCCAGCAGTACAGGGGGCGGGACAAAAAACATTCAGTACTTC
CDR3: CASSTGGGTKNIQYF

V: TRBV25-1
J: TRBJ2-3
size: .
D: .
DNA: TGTGCCAGCAGTGAAGGAGCGTCTAGCACAGATACGCAGTATTTT
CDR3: CASSEGASSTDTQYF

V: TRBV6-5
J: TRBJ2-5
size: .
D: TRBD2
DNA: TGTGCCAGCAGGGGGCTAAGCGGGGTGGAGACCCAGTACTTC
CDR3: CASRGLSGVETQYF

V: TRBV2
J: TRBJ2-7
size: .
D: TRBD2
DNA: TGTGCCAGCAGTGAACGGCTAGCGGGGATTTACGAGCAGTACTTC
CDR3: CASSERLAGIYEQYF

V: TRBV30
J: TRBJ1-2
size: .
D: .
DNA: TGTGCCTGGAGTGTCGTCAGTTTCAACTATGGCTACACCTTC
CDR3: CAWSVVSFNYGYTF

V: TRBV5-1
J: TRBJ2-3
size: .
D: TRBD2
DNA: TGCGCCAGCAAGGATACTAGCGGCCCCACAGATACGCAGTATTTT
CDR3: CASKDTSGPTDTQYF

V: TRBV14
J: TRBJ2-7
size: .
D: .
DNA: TGTGCCAGCAGCGTCACAGGGAACGAGCAGTACTTC
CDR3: CASSVTGNEQYF

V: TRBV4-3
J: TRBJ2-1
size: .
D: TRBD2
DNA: TGCGCCAGCAGCCAGGGGCCGGGGACTAGCGGGAGATACAATGAGCAGTTCTTC
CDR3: CASSQGPGTSGRYNEQFF

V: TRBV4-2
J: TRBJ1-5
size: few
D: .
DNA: TGTGCCAGCAGTGCAAGATACGGGGGTAGCAATCAGCCCCAGCATTTT
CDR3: CASSARYGGSNQPQHF

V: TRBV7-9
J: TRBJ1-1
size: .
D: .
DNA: TGTGCCAGCAGGCCAACCGGACAGTTGAACACTGAAGCTTTCTTT
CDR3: CASRPTGQLNTEAFF

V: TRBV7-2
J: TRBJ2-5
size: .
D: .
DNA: TGTGCCAGCAGCTTTGGGCAGGGTTCGGAGACCCAGTACTTC
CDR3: CASSFGQGSETQYF

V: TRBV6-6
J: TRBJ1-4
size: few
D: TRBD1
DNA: TGTGCCAGCAGAAAGGGACAGGCCGACAATGAAAAACTGTTTTTT
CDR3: CASRKGQADNEKLFF

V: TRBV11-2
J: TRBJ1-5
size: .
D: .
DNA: TGTGCCAGCAGCTCGGACAGCCATAGCAATCAGCCCCAGCATTTT
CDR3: CASSSDSHSNQPQHF

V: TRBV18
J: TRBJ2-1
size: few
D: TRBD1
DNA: TGTGCCAGCTCGGGCGGGACAGGGGCCCTCAATGAGCAGTTCTTC
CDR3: CASSGGTGALNEQFF

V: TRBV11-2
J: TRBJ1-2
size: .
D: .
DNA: TGTGCCAGCAGCCTCGATCGACAAAGTTATGGCTACACCTTC
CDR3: CASSLDRQSYGYTF

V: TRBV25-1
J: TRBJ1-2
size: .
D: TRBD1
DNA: TGTGCCAGCATCTTGAGGGGGACAGAATTTAAGCCTAACTATGGCTACACCTTC
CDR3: CASILRGTEFKPNYGYTF

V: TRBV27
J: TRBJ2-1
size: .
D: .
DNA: TGTGCCAGCAGTTTGTGGCAGAACAATGAGCAGTTCTTC
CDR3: CASSLWQNNEQFF

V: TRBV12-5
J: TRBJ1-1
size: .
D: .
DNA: TGTGCCACCAGAAGGAGTTTGAACACTGAAGCTTTCTTT
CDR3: CATRRSLNTEAFF

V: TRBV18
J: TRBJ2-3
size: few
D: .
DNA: TGTGCCACCACGGACAGCGACACGCAGTATTTT
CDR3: CATTDSDTQYF

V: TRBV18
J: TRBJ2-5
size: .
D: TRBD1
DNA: TGTGCCAGCTCACCGATACGGACAGGGCGAGAGACCCAGTACTTC
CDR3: CASSPIRTGRETQYF

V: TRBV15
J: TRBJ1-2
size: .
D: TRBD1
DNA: TGTGCCACCAGCAGAGTCCGTTGGGACAGGACTAACTATGGCTACACCTTC
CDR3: CATSRVRWDRTNYGYTF

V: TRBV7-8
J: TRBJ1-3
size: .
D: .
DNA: TGTGCCAGCAGCCCGGTCGCGGGAACTGGAAACACCATATATTTT
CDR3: CASSPVAGTGNTIYF

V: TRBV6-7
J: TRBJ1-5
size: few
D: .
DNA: TGTGCCAGCAGTTACGCGAACTTAAATCAGCCCCAGCATTTT
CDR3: CASSYANLNQPQHF

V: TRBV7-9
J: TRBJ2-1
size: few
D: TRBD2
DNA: TGTGCCAGCAGCCCGCAACTAGCGGCCTCTTACAATGAGCAGTTCTTC
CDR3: CASSPQLAASYNEQFF

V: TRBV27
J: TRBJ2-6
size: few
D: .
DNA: TGTGCCAGCAGAGAAGGCGGATACTCTGGGGCCAACGTCCTGACTTTC
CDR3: CASREGGYSGANVLTF

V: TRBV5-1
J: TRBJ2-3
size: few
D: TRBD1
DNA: TGCGCCAGCAGCCCGGACAGGGGGGCAGATACGCAGTATTTT
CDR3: CASSPDRGADTQYF

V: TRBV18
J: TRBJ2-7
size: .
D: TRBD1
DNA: TGTGCCAGCTCACCCCCGGGACAGGGAAACTACGAGCAGTACTTC
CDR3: CASSPPGQGNYEQYF

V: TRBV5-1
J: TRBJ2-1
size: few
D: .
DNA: TGCGCCAGCAGCTTGGCCAGTCCAGACTACAATGAGCAGTTCTTC
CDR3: CASSLASPDYNEQFF

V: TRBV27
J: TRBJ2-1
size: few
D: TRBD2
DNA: TGTGCCAGCAGTTTATGGGAAGCGGCGGGAGGCGGCAATGAGCAGTTCTTC
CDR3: CASSLWEAAGGGNEQFF

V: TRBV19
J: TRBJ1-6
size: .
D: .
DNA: TGTGCCAGTAAGAGCTCCTATAATTCACCCCTCCACTTT
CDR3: CASKSSYNSPLHF

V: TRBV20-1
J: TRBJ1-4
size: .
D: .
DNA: TGCAGTGCTCGCTCTGGCGGAAAACTGTTTTTT
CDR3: CSARSGGKLFF

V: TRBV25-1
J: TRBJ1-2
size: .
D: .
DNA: TGTGCCAGCAGTGCCTCCGGGGGGACCTATGGCTACACCTTC
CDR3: CASSASGGTYGYTF

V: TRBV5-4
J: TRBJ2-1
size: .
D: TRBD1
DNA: TGTGCCAGCAGCTTGCCAGGGGGCCAGGCTGAGCAGTTCTTC
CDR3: CASSLPGGQAEQFF

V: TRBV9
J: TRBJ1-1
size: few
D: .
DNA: TGTGCCAGCAGCACGAGCACAACCCAGGCTGAAGCTTTCTTT
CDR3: CASSTSTTQAEAFF

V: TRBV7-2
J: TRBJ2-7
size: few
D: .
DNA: TGTGCCAGCAGCTTAGATGGAGGCTTCACCTACGAGCAGTACTTC
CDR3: CASSLDGGFTYEQYF

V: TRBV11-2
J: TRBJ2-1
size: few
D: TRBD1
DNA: TGTGCCAGCAGCTTAAGACAGGGAATCTCCTACAATGAGCAGTTCTTC
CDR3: CASSLRQGISYNEQFF

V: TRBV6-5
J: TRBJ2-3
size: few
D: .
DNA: TGTGCCAGCAGTTACGGCTCCCCGCCAGATACGCAGTATTTT
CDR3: CASSYGSPPDTQYF